The 30 T cell receptor beta chains reported below all come from one sample, sequenced in a study of T cells in Graves' hyperthyroidism and ophthalmopathy. Amplified TCR beta CDR3 regions came from RNA transcripts. The primer set for the first-round RT-PCR of the TCR CDR3 was HTBI. MiXCR was run by TCRdb on the multiplex PCR reads, yielding one entry per CDR3 protein. Among some 800,000 distinct CDR3 sequences listed, about 38% were seen once. Material: blood. The receptors derive from a man aged 18 to 30 with Graves' hyperthyroidism.

This clonotype was recorded many times. V is TRBV20-1 and J is TRBJ1-5, with a possible D match to TRBD1 (6 bases). V was shortened by 2 bases and J by 4 bases, with 12 bases between the two germline ends. The CDR3 covers 14 residues. Germline values: CDR1 DFQATT, CDR2 SNEGSKA (reference sequence). The CDR3 reads CSARRGAANQPQHF. As DNA, the CDR3 is TGCAGTGCTAGAAGGGGGGCGGCGAATCAGCCCCAGCATTTT.

This clonotype was recorded at least ten times. This chain connects TRBV7-6 to TRBJ2-5; no firm D call. Trimming shortened V by 2 bases and J by 5 bases, and 12 bases separated the two germline ends. The germline CDR1 and CDR2 sequences are SGHVS and FNYEAQ. The CDR3 runs 14 residues. For the CDR3, the DNA is TGTGCCAGCAGCTTAATGGGGATAAAGGAGACCCAGTACTTC. It is translated as CASSLMGIKETQYF. Looking up the rest from reference TRBV7-6 and TRBJ2-5 gives the full variable domain: GAGVSQSPRYKVTKRGQDVALRCDPISGHVSLYWYRQALGQGPEFLTYFNYEAQQDKSGLPNDRFSAERPEGSISTLTIQRTEQRDSAMYRCASSLMGIKETQYFGPGTRLLVL.

The chain combines TRBV11-2 with TRBJ1-1, with D unclear. The CDR3 is 13 amino acids. Trimming removed 1 base from V and 6 bases from J, with 9 bases in between. CDR1 and CDR2 from the germline V gene are SGHAT and FQNNGV. The CDR3 nucleotides are TGTGCCAGCAGCTTAGGAGACGACCCTGAAGCTTTCTTT. This sequence encodes CASSLGDDPEAFF.

This clonotype was picked up one time. The gene calls are TRBV25-1 and TRBJ2-2; no definite D call. Germline CDR1 and CDR2: MGHDK and SYGVNS. This CDR3 is built from 14 residues. V lost 4 bases and J 6 bases, leaving 12 bases between the germline ends. DNA of the CDR3: TGTGCCAGCAGTGCTTCCTTGGGCTCCGGGGAGCTGTTTTTT. It specifies CASSASLGSGELFF.

This clonotype was seen only once. The chain is built from TRBV29-1 and TRBJ2-1, with D perhaps matching TRBD1 (6 bases). The germline V gene has CDR1 SQVTM and CDR2 ANQGSEA. Trimming shortened V by 5 bases and J by 0 bases, and 11 bases separated the two germline ends. The CDR3 has 14 residues. The chain's CDR3 is CSVLGGASYNEQFF. The CDR3 nucleotides read TGCAGCGTTCTAGGGGGAGCCTCCTACAATGAGCAGTTCTTC.

The chain uses TRBV19 and TRBJ1-1; D gene ambiguous. The V end lost 10 bases, the J end lost 7 bases, and 13 bases lay between the germline ends. CDR3 length equals 11 residues. Germline V gene sequence: CDR1 LNHDA, CDR2 SQIVND (reference sequence). CDR3 protein: CATSFTYEAFF. The CDR3 bases are TGTGCCACCTCCTTTACGTATGAAGCTTTCTTT.

This clonotype has only a few counts. The V and J genes are TRBV4-2 and TRBJ1-1; TRBD1 is a possible D gene (5 bases). V shed 6 bases and J shed 4 bases, with 18 bases lying between them. The CDR3 extends over 15 amino acids. CDR1 and CDR2 from the germline V gene are LGHNA and YNFKEQ. CDR3 in amino acids: CASSPPKGWGTEAFF. The CDR3 DNA is TGTGCCAGCAGTCCACCGAAGGGGTGGGGCACTGAAGCTTTCTTT.

This clonotype has a count of ten or more. This sequence joins TRBV19 and TRBJ1-2, with D hard to call. V lost 4 bases to trimming and J lost 8 bases, with 8 bases between them. This CDR3 spans 11 amino acids. Per the germline V gene, CDR1 is LNHDA and CDR2 is SQIVND (reference sequence). The CDR3 reads CASSKGRGYTF. The CDR3 DNA reads TGTGCCAGTAGTAAGGGTCGCGGCTACACCTTC.

A note on this clonotype: A much larger clone differs by one base, so this may be a read error. The chain uses TRBV15 and TRBJ2-2; TRBD2 aligns across 12 bases. The J segment lost 4 bases and the V segment lost 8 bases, leaving 8 bases of the junction unmatched. The germline V gene has CDR1 LNHNV and CDR2 YYDKDF (reference sequence). This CDR3 is built from 16 residues. This CDR3 is CATGKGLAGGTGELFF. The CDR3 bases are TGTGCCACCGGCAAGGGACTAGCGGGCGGCACCGGGGAGCTGTTTTTT.

V and J are TRBV29-1 and TRBJ1-1; perhaps TRBD1 as D (6 bases). Germline V CDR1 and CDR2: SQVTM, ANQGSEA. The V gene lost 8 bases and the J gene lost 2 bases, with 12 bases spanning the gap. CDR3 size: 12 residues. CDR3 sequence (DNA): TGCAGCCCCGGGGGGGCTAACACTGAAGCTTTCTTT. Translating gives CSPGGANTEAFF. The full variable domain, in which reference TRBV29-1 and TRBJ1-1 provide the parts outside the CDR3, is SAVISQKPSRDICQRGTSLTIQCQVDSQVTMMFWYRQQPGQSLTLIATANQGSEATYESGFVIDKFPISRPNLTFSTLTVSNMSPEDSSIYLCSPGGANTEAFFGQGTRLTVV.

The table lists this clonotype with a few counts. The chain has TRBV7-9 and TRBJ2-7, with D possibly TRBD1 on 5 matching bases. The germline V and J ends were trimmed by 0 bases and 2 bases, with 11 bases remaining between them. CDR1 SEHNR and CDR2 FQNEAQ come from the germline V gene (reference sequence). The CDR3 is made up of 15 amino acids. As DNA, the CDR3 is TGTGCCAGCAGCTTAGCCCTGGGGCAGACCTACGAGCAGTACTTC. Amino acid sequence: CASSLALGQTYEQYF.

The sample holds many counts of this clonotype. The rearrangement uses TRBV19 and TRBJ1-1, with a possible D match to TRBD1 (5 bases). From germline, CDR1 is LNHDA and CDR2 SQIVND (reference sequence). V lost 5 bases, J lost 4 bases, and 14 bases lay in between. This CDR3 is 14 amino acids long. CDR3 nucleotides: TGTGCCAGTAGTTCCGTCGGGGCGGTCACTGAAGCTTTCTTT. Translated, it gives CASSSVGAVTEAFF.

This clonotype was observed a handful of times. The genes are TRBV10-3 and TRBJ1-1, with D unresolved. This CDR3 contains 13 residues. The V end was cut by 4 bases, the J end by 5 bases, with 11 bases between. CDR1 is ENHRY and CDR2 is SYGVKD in the germline V gene. The chain's CDR3 is CAISVAGGTEAFF. For the CDR3, the DNA is TGTGCCATCAGTGTCGCCGGTGGGACTGAAGCTTTCTTT.

On this clonotype: One base away lies a much larger clone, so this may be a sequencing read error. The rearrangement uses TRBV10-3 and TRBJ1-1, with D unresolved. The CDR3 is 12 amino acids. V gave up 2 bases and J gave up 8 bases, with 9 bases separating them. Germline loops: CDR1 ENHRY, CDR2 SYGVKD. CDR3 in amino acids: CAISEDHIEAFF. CDR3 coding DNA: TGTGCCATCAGTGAGGACCATATAGAAGCTTTCTTT.

The chain has TRBV19 and TRBJ1-1, with D maybe TRBD1 (6 bases). Germline values: CDR1 LNHDA, CDR2 SQIVND (reference sequence). V gave up 3 bases and J gave up 1 base, with 12 bases separating them. The CDR3 length is 15 residues. CDR3 residues: CASSMTGFTNTEAFF. CDR3 coding DNA: TGTGCCAGTAGTATGACAGGTTTTACGAACACTGAAGCTTTCTTT.

The chain couples TRBV9 to TRBJ1-4; unclear D gene. Germline V gives CDR1 SGDLS, CDR2 YYNGEE. The CDR3 has 13 residues. Trimming cost V 4 bases and J 8 bases, with 12 bases left between them. The CDR3 region is CASSPRNEEKLFF. CDR3 DNA: TGTGCCAGCAGCCCGCGGAACGAGGAAAAACTGTTTTTT.

This chain links TRBV7-9 with TRBJ2-7; TRBD1 matches 7 bases. The length of the CDR3 is 14 residues. V was clipped by 4 bases and J by 5 bases; unmatched bases: 8. Germline V gene data show CDR1 as SEHNR and CDR2 as FQNEAQ (reference sequence). The CDR3 region has the DNA TGTGCCAGCAGCTCAGCGATAGGGACAGACGAGCAGTACTTC. It is translated as CASSSAIGTDEQYF.

This clonotype was detected many times. The chain recombines TRBV7-2 with TRBJ2-6, with D perhaps being TRBD1 or TRBD2 (5 bases each). Germline V CDR1 and CDR2: SGHTA, FQGNSA. The CDR3 runs 14 residues. The V end lost 5 bases, the J end lost 7 bases, and 12 bases lay between the germline ends. The CDR3 loop is CASSPSGPANVLTF. CDR3 nucleotide sequence: TGTGCCAGCAGCCCGTCGGGGCCAGCCAACGTCCTGACTTTC.

In its sample, this clonotype was seen many times. This chain joins TRBV9 and TRBJ1-3; D remains unclear. V was clipped by 0 bases and J by 0 bases, with 7 bases between them. The germline V gene has CDR1 SGDLS and CDR2 YYNGEE. This CDR3 is 15 amino acids long. Here the CDR3 reads CASSVGSRSGNTIYF. Written as DNA, the CDR3 is TGTGCCAGCAGCGTAGGTAGTCGCTCTGGAAACACCATATATTTT.

This chain links TRBV20-1 with TRBJ1-1; the D is unclear. Between the trimmed V and J ends, which lost 3 bases and 0 bases, there was a span of 5 bases. Germline CDR1 and CDR2: DFQATT and SNEGSKA (reference sequence). CDR3 length: 12 amino acids. CDR3 nucleotide sequence: TGCAGTGCTAGTTATATGAACACTGAAGCTTTCTTT. It encodes CSASYMNTEAFF.

The gene calls are TRBV5-6 and TRBJ1-2; unclear D gene. The germline CDR1 and CDR2 sequences are SGHDT and YYEEEE. V dropped 4 bases and J dropped 4 bases, with 14 bases sitting between them. CDR3 size: 14 residues. DNA for the CDR3: TGTGCCAGCAGCCCCGCCTATAGCACCTATGGCTACACCTTC. It is translated as CASSPAYSTYGYTF.

Note on this clonotype: Given the absence of the conserved phenylalanine or tryptophan at the CDR3 end, a read error is likely. Because the CDR3's place on the DNA is in doubt, the DNA is left out and the CDR3 is given as listed by TCRdb. This sequence joins TRBV29-1 and TRBJ1-1. The CDR3 has 9 amino acids, counting both end residues. The germline V gene has CDR1 SQVTM and CDR2 ANQGSEA. The CDR3 sequence: CSVEDRLAS.

This clonotype was observed at least ten times. V is TRBV25-1 and J is TRBJ1-6; no clear D. V lost 11 bases to trimming and J lost 8 bases, with 4 bases between them. CDR1 and CDR2 from the germline V gene are MGHDK and SYGVNS. The CDR3 spans 9 residues. The CDR3 nucleotides are TGTGCCGGTCATTCACCCCTCCACTTT. This sequence encodes CAGHSPLHF.

V gene TRBV4-2 combines with J gene TRBJ2-7; D possibly corresponds to TRBD2 (5 bases). V was clipped by 0 bases and J by 2 bases, with 14 bases between them. The CDR3 is 16 amino acids. CDR1 is LGHNA, CDR2 YNFKEQ, per germline. The CDR3 nucleotides read TGTGCCAGCAGCCAAGATTATCCTATCGGGGCCTACGAGCAGTACTTC. This sequence encodes CASSQDYPIGAYEQYF.

The genes are TRBV9 and TRBJ2-5; 9 bases are shared with TRBD2. With V trimmed by 4 bases and J by 3 bases, 10 bases remained unmatched. Germline lookup yields CDR1 SGDLS and CDR2 YYNGEE. The CDR3 totals 16 residues. CDR3: CASSTQGGGGEETQYF. The DNA of the CDR3 is TGTGCCAGCAGCACCCAGGGCGGGGGGGGGGAAGAGACCCAGTACTTC.

V and J are TRBV5-1 and TRBJ2-7; D unclear. This CDR3 spans 13 amino acids. V lost 4 bases to trimming and J lost 2 bases, with 10 bases between them. Germline CDR1 is SGHRS and CDR2 is YFSETQ. CDR3 in amino acids: CASSRKVAYEQYF. CDR3 in DNA: TGCGCCAGCAGCCGGAAGGTAGCCTACGAGCAGTACTTC.

In this sample, this clonotype turned up many times. The chain has TRBV29-1 and TRBJ2-2; 7 bases fit TRBD1. CDR1 is SQVTM, CDR2 ANQGSEA, per germline. The CDR3 sequence is 12 residues long. With 4 bases clipped from V and 8 bases from J, the junction kept 4 bases outside the gene matches. In nucleotides, the CDR3 is TGCAGCGTTGCCGAACAGGGGGGGGAGCTGTTTTTT. Amino acids: CSVAEQGGELFF.

This clonotype was counted only a few times. The chain combines TRBV7-8 with TRBJ2-5; D remains unclear. Germline lookup yields CDR1 SGHVS and CDR2 FQNEAQ. The CDR3 loop spans 15 amino acids. Trimming took 2 bases from V and 5 from J, leaving 15 bases between them. The DNA for the CDR3 is TGTGCCAGCAGCTTACTCAACCCGTCGGAGGAGACCCAGTACTTC. Translation: CASSLLNPSEETQYF.

Comments on this clonotype: One end of the junction is discordant with germline, which a read error may explain. This chain joins TRBV10-3 and TRBJ2-7; 8 bases map to TRBD2. This CDR3 has 15 residues. CDR1 is ENHRY and CDR2 is SYGVKD in the germline V gene. CDR3 sequence reads: CASSLHLAGSYEQYF. The CDR3, as DNA: TGTGCCAGCAGTTTACATCTAGCGGGTTCCTACGAGCAGTACTTC.

The rearrangement joins TRBV6-2 or TRBV6-3 to TRBJ2-7, with D maybe TRBD2 (5 bases). The CDR3 runs to 15 residues. With 6 bases removed from V and 0 bases from J, the gap between germline ends came to 15 bases. In germline, CDR1 is MNHEY, CDR2 SVGEGT. Here the CDR3 reads CASSRTGINSYEQYF. CDR3 sequence (DNA): TGTGCCAGCAGCCGGACCGGGATCAACTCCTACGAGCAGTACTTC.